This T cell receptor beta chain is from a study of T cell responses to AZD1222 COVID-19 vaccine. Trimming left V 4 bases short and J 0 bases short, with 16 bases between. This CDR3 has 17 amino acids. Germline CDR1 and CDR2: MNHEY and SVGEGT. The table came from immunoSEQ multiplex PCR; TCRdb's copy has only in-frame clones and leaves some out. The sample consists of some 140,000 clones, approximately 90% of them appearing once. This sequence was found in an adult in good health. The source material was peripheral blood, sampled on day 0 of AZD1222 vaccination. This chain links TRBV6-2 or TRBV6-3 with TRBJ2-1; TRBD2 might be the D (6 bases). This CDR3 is CASSLFVSGSSYNEQFF. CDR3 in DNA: TGTGCCAGCAGTTTGTTTGTTAGCGGCAGCTCCTACAATGAGCAGTTCTTC.